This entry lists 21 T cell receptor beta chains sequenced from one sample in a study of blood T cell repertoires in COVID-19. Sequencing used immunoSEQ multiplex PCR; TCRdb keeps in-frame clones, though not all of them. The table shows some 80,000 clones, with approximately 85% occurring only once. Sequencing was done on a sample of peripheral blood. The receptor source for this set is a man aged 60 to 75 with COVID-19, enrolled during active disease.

The CDR3 nucleotides read TGTGCCAGTAGAAGACAGGGGGCGGATAACACTGAAGCTTTCTTT. Residues: CASRRQGADNTEAFF. The genes are TRBV19 and TRBJ1-1; 10 bases match TRBD1. The germline CDR1 and CDR2 sequences are LNHDA and SQIVND (reference sequence). V shed 6 bases and J 2 bases; nucleotides not matched to a gene: 6. The CDR3 spans 15 residues.

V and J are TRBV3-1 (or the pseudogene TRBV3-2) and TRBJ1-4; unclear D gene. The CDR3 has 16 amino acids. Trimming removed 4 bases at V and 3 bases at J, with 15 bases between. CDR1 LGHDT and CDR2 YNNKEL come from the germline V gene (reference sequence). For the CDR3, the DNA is TGTGCCAGCAGCCCTTTCGGGAGTCCGGCTAATGAAAAACTGTTTTTT. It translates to CASSPFGSPANEKLFF.

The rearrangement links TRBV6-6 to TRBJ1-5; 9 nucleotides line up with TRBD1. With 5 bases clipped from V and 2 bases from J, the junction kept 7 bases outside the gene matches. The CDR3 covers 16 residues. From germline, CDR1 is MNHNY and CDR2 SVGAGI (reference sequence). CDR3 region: CASSRRDREGNQPQHF. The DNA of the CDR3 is TGTGCCAGCAGTCGACGGGACAGGGAGGGCAATCAGCCCCAGCATTTT.

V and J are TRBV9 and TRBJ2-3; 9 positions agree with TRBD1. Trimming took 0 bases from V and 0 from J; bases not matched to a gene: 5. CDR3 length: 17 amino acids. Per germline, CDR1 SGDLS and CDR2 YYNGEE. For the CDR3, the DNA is TGTGCCAGCAGCGTAGATAACGGGACAGGGAGCACAGATACGCAGTATTTT. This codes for CASSVDNGTGSTDTQYF.

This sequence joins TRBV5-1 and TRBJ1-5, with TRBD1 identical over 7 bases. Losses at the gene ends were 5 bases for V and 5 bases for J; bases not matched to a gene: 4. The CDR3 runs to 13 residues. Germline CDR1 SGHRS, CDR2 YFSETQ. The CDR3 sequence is CASRTDRDQPQHF. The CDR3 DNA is TGCGCCAGCAGAACAGACAGGGATCAGCCCCAGCATTTT.

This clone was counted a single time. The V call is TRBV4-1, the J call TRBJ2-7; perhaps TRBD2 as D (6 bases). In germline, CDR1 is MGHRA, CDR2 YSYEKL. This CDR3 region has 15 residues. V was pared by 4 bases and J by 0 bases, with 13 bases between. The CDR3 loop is CASSRVAERSYEQYF. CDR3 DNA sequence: TGCGCCAGCAGCCGAGTAGCGGAGCGCTCCTACGAGCAGTACTTC.

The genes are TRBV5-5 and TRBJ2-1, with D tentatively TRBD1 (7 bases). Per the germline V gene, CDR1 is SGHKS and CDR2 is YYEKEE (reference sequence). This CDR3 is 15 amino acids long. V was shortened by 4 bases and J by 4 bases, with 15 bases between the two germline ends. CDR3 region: CASSPAGQLYNEQFF. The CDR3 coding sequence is TGTGCCAGCAGCCCCGCGGGACAGCTATACAATGAGCAGTTCTTC.

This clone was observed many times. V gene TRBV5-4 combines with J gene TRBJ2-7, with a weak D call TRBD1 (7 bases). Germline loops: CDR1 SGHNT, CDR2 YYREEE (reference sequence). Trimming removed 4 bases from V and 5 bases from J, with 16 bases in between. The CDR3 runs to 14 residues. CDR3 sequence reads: CASSVQGGIDEQYF. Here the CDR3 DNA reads TGTGCCAGCAGCGTCCAGGGGGGTATCGACGAGCAGTACTTC.

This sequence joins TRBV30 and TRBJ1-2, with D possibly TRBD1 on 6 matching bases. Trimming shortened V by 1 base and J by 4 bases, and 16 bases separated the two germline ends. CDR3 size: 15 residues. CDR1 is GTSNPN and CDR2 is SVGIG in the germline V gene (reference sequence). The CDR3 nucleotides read TGTGCCTGGAGTGGCCCACAGGGTACTTTCTATGGCTACACCTTC. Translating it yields CAWSGPQGTFYGYTF.

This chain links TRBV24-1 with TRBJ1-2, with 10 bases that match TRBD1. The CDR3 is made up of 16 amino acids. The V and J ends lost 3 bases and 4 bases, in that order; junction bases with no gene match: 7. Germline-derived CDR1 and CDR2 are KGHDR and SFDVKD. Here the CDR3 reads CATSDTGQGRGYGYTF. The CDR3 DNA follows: TGTGCCACCAGTGATACGGGACAGGGGAGAGGCTATGGCTACACCTTC.

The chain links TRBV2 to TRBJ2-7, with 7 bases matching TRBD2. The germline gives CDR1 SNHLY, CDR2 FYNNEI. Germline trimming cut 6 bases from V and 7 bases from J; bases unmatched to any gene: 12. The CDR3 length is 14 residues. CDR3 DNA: TGTGCCAGCAGCCTCCGGGACTATACTACGGAGCAGTACTTC. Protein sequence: CASSLRDYTTEQYF.

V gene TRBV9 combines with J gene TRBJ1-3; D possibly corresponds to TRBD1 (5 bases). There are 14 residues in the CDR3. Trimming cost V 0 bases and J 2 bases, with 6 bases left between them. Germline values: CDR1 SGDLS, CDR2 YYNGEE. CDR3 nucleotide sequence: TGTGCCAGCAGCGTAGCAGGGACTGGAAACACCATATATTTT. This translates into CASSVAGTGNTIYF.

The CDR3 reads CASSRGTYSNQPQHF. CDR3 sequence (DNA): TGTGCCAGTAGTAGGGGGACTTATAGCAATCAGCCCCAGCATTTT. V gene TRBV19 combines with J gene TRBJ1-5, with D possibly matching TRBD1 (5 bases). The V end was cut by 4 bases, the J end by 0 bases, with 10 bases between. The CDR3 contains 15 residues. The germline V gene has CDR1 LNHDA and CDR2 SQIVND (reference sequence).

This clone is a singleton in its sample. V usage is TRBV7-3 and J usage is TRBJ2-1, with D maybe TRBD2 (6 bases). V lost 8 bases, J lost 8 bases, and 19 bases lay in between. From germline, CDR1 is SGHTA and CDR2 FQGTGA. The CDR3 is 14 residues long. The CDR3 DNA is TGTGCCAGCGGGAGGACCGAGGGGTTGGATGAGCAGTTCTTC. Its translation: CASGRTEGLDEQFF.

CDR3 bases: TGTGCCATCAGTGAGCCTGACAGGCGATGGACTGAAGCTTTCTTT. This translates into CAISEPDRRWTEAFF. The chain joins TRBV10-3 to TRBJ1-1, with D perhaps TRBD1 (6 bases). Germline-derived CDR1 and CDR2 are ENHRY and SYGVKD. V was trimmed by 2 bases and J by 5 bases, leaving 15 bases between them. The CDR3 extends over 15 amino acids.

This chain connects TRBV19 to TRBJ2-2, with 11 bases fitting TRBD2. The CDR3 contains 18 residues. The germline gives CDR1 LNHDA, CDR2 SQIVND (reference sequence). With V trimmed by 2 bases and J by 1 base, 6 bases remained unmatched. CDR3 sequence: CASSIRTSGRRNTGELFF. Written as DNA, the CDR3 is TGTGCCAGTAGTATACGAACTAGCGGGAGAAGGAACACCGGGGAGCTGTTTTTT.

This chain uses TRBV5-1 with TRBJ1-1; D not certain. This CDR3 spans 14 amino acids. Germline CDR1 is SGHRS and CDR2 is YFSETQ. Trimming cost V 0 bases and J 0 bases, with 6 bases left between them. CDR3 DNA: TGCGCCAGCAGCTTGGAACAGATGAACACTGAAGCTTTCTTT. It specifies CASSLEQMNTEAFF.

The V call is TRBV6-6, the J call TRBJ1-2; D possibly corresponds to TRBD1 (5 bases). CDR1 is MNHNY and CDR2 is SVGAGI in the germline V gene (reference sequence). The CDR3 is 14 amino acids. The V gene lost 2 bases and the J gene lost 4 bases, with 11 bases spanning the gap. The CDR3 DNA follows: TGTGCCAGCAGTTACGGGGGGATTGGCTATGGCTACACCTTC. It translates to CASSYGGIGYGYTF.

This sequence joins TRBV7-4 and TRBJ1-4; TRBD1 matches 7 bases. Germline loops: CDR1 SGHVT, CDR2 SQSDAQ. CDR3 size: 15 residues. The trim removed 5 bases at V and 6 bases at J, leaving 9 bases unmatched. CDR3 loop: CASSPPDREDEKLFF. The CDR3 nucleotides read TGTGCCAGCAGCCCCCCCGACAGGGAAGATGAAAAACTGTTTTTT. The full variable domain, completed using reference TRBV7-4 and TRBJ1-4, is GAGVSQSPRYKVAKRGRDVALRCDSISGHVTLYWYRQTLGQGSEVLTYSQSDAQRDKSGRPSGRFSAERPERSVSTLKIQRTEQGDSAVYLCASSPPDREDEKLFFGSGTQLSVL.

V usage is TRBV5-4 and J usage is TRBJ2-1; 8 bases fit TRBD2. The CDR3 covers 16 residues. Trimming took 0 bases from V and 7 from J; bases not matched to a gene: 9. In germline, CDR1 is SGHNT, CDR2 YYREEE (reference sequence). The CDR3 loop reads CASSLEVGLGNNEQFF. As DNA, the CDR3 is TGTGCCAGCAGCTTGGAAGTGGGACTAGGCAATAATGAGCAGTTCTTC.

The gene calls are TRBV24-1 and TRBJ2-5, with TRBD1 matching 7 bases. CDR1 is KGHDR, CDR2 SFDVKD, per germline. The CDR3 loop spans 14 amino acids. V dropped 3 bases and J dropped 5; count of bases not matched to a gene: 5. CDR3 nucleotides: TGTGCCACCAGTGATAGGACAGGCTCCGAGACCCAGTACTTC. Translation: CATSDRTGSETQYF.